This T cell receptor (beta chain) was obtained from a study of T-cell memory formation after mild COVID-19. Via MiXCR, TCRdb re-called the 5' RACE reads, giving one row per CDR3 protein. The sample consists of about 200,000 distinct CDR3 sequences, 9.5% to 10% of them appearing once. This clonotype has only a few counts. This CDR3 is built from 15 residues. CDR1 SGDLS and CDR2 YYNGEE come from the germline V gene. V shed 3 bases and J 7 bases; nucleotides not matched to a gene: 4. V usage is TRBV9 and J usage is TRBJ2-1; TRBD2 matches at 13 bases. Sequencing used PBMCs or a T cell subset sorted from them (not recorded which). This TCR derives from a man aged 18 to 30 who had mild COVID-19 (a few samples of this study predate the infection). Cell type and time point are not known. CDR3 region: CASSAGLAGLNEQFF. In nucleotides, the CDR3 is TGTGCCAGCAGCGCGGGACTAGCGGGGTTAAATGAGCAGTTCTTC.